This T cell receptor beta chain was recovered during a study of blood T cell repertoires in COVID-19. Methods used by the authors: Cell counts per sample came from amplifying reference gene primers. Some clones are missing from TCRdb's copy, which holds only in-frame ones; the method was immunoSEQ multiplex PCR. V and J calls and clone size come straight from that table; D and trimming were deduced from the DNA. The repertoire holds under 250,000 clones, with around 84% as singletons. Input material: peripheral blood. This receptor was obtained from a man aged 50-59 years with COVID-19, enrolled during active disease.

CDR3 loop: CASSSNYEQYF. The CDR3 DNA follows: TGTGCCAGCAGCTCTAACTACGAGCAGTACTTC. The chain is built from TRBV3-1 (or the pseudogene TRBV3-2) and TRBJ2-7; no clear D gene. The V end was cut by 5 bases, the J end by 3 bases, with 5 bases between. This CDR3 contains 11 residues. Germline V gene sequence: CDR1 LGHDT, CDR2 YNNKEL (reference sequence).